This T cell receptor (beta chain) was recorded in a study of cytomegalovirus exposure and HLA in healthy donors. Regarding the study as a whole: Later, TCR association rates were found to vary by HLA locus, highest for DRB1 and lowest for HLA-C. A missense DCLRE1C variant was associated with V- and J-gene trimming of TCR beta chains in a later analysis, and an independent cohort replicated the association. Among donors in an Asian-associated ancestry cluster, a later analysis reportedly found fewer N-insertions than the approximately 670-donor mean.

It was with 60 Vbeta and 13 Jbeta primers that the PCR ran. In the authors' workflow: A later analysis tallied 75 million to 80 million unique TCR beta chains, around 10 million of them shared. Libraries were prepared by immunoSEQ multiplex PCR; TCRdb keeps only in-frame clonotypes and omits some of them. The V and J calls and clone size are taken from that table; D and trimming were inferred from the DNA. There are about 150,000 clones in the sample; about 82% occur only once, and approximately 4% lies in the top ten. Turning to this clone: What it binds is not known.

The TCR was taken from a woman aged 40 to 50 in good health and CMV-seropositive. Sequenced: PBMCs.

The CDR3 region has the DNA TGTGCCAGCAGTTTTGCGAACCGAGGGACAGATACGCAGTATTTT. Amino acid sequence: CASSFANRGTDTQYF. The rearrangement joins TRBV28 to TRBJ2-3, with D perhaps matching TRBD2 (5 bases). The CDR3 is made up of 15 amino acids. Trimming stripped 3 bases from V and 3 bases from J, with 13 bases between. Germline V lookup: CDR1 MDHEN, CDR2 SYDVKM.